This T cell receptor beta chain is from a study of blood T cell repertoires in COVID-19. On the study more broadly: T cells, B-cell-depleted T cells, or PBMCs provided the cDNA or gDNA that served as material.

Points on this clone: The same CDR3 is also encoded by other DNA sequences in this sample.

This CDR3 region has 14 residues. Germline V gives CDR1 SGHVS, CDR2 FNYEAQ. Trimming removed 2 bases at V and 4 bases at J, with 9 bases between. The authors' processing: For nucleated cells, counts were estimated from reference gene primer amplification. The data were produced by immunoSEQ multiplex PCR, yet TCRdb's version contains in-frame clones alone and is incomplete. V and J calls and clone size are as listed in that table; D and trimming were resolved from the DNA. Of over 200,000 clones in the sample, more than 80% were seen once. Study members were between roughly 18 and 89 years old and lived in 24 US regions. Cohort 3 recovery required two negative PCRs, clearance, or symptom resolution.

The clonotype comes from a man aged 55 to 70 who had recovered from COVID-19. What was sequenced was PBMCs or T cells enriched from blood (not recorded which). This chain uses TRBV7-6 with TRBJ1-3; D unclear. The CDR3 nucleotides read TGTGCCAGCAGCTTAACGGGGTCAGGAAACACCATATATTTT. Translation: CASSLTGSGNTIYF.